These 31 T cell receptor beta chains share one sample of origin, sequenced in a study of T cells in Graves' hyperthyroidism and ophthalmopathy. Researchers amplified the TCR beta CDR3 regions from RNA transcripts. The TCR CDR3 was amplified in a first-round RT-PCR using the HTBI primer set. TCRdb redid the calling of the multiplex PCR reads with MiXCR, one entry per CDR3 protein. In the table there are about 200,000 distinct CDR3 sequences, around 17% of which are singletons. The sequenced sample was blood. These receptor sequences come from a woman aged 45-65 years with Graves' hyperthyroidism.

This clonotype was seen many times. V is TRBV27 and J is TRBJ2-7; TRBD2 matches 14 bases. Germline loops: CDR1 MNHEY, CDR2 SMNVEV (reference sequence). The CDR3 contains 14 residues. The V and J ends lost 10 bases and 2 bases, in that order; junction bases with no gene match: 4. This CDR3 reads CATMGLAGAYEQYF. The CDR3 bases are TGTGCCACCATGGGACTAGCGGGAGCCTACGAGCAGTACTTC.

This clonotype occurred many times. The chain is built from TRBV5-5 and TRBJ2-1, with D hard to call. V lost 0 bases and J 6 bases, leaving 10 bases between the germline ends. Germline V CDR1 and CDR2: SGHKS, YYEKEE (reference sequence). This CDR3 is built from 14 residues. The CDR3 region is CASSLGVVFNEQFF. The CDR3 coding sequence is TGTGCCAGCAGCTTGGGGGTTGTGTTCAATGAGCAGTTCTTC. The variable domain in full, completed from reference TRBV5-5 and TRBJ2-1, reads DAGVTQSPTHLIKTRGQQVTLRCSPISGHKSVSWYQQVLGQGPQFIFQYYEKEERGRGNFPDRFSARQFPNYSSELNVNALLLGDSALYLCASSLGVVFNEQFFGPGTRLTVL.

This clonotype was recorded many times. The chain has TRBV12-3 or TRBV12-4 and TRBJ2-1; 10 bases agree with TRBD1. The CDR3 is made up of 16 amino acids. Trimming removed 5 bases from V and 9 bases from J; junction bases left unmatched: 13. CDR3 bases: TGTGCCAGCAGTATTATGGCGGACAGGGGGGTCGGTGAGCAGTTCTTC. Translated, it gives CASSIMADRGVGEQFF.

The genes are TRBV9 and TRBJ1-6; D remains ambiguous. Germline V gene sequence: CDR1 SGDLS, CDR2 YYNGEE. V was cut by 0 bases and J by 7 bases, with 11 bases left in between. The CDR3 sequence is 15 residues long. The CDR3 spells CASSVDLGANSPLHF. The CDR3 DNA is TGTGCCAGCAGCGTAGACCTGGGCGCAAATTCACCCCTCCACTTT. The whole variable domain, remainder taken from reference TRBV9 and TRBJ1-6, is DSGVTQTPKHLITATGQRVTLRCSPRSGDLSVYWYQQSLDQGLQFLIQYYNGEERAKGNILERFSAQQFPDLHSELNLSSLELGDSALYFCASSVDLGANSPLHFGNGTRLTVT.

This clonotype was detected ten times or more. The V call is TRBV20-1, the J call TRBJ2-1; 10 bases fit TRBD2. CDR3 length: 15 amino acids. Germline trimming cut 4 bases from V and 9 bases from J; bases unmatched to any gene: 12. Germline CDR1 reads DFQATT; CDR2 reads SNEGSKA (reference sequence). The CDR3 region is CSATPPAGGPVEQFF. The CDR3 coding sequence is TGCAGTGCTACCCCCCCAGCGGGAGGGCCTGTTGAGCAGTTCTTC.

This clonotype turned up a few times. This CDR3 reads CASSFRLAGGTTDTQYF. CDR3 nucleotides: TGTGCCAGCAGCTTCCGACTAGCGGGGGGGACCACAGATACGCAGTATTTT. The V gene is TRBV4-2, the J gene TRBJ2-3; the match to TRBD2 covers 14 bases. V gave up 5 bases and J gave up 2 bases; unmatched junction bases: 6. This CDR3 comprises 17 residues. Germline V gene data show CDR1 as LGHNA and CDR2 as YNFKEQ.

The chain employs TRBV10-2 and TRBJ2-3; the D is unclear. Trimming took off 4 bases at V and 2 bases at J, with 10 bases between the two ends. The CDR3 has 14 amino acids. In germline, CDR1 is WSHSY, CDR2 SAAADI. The CDR3 coding sequence is TGCGCCAGCAGTGTCCGGGTAGACACAGATACGCAGTATTTT. It specifies CASSVRVDTDTQYF.

This clonotype was observed many times. The chain links TRBV29-1 to TRBJ2-7; D unresolved. Germline CDR1 is SQVTM and CDR2 is ANQGSEA. Trimming pared 3 bases from V and 4 bases from J, leaving 7 bases between. The CDR3 has 11 amino acids. CDR3 protein: CSVEREYEQYF. DNA for the CDR3: TGCAGCGTTGAGCGAGAATACGAGCAGTACTTC.

J is TRBJ2-5 and V is TRBV7-3; 16 bases are a match to TRBD2. Trimming removed 4 bases from V and 10 bases from J; junction bases left unmatched: 6. There are 15 residues in the CDR3. Germline CDR1 is SGHTA and CDR2 is FQGTGA. This CDR3 is CASSSLGLAGGGQYF. In DNA form, the CDR3 reads TGTGCCAGCAGCTCTTTGGGACTAGCGGGAGGGGGCCAGTACTTC.

This clonotype occurred many times. The chain has TRBV28 and TRBJ2-5, with 7 bases fitting TRBD1. V was clipped by 6 bases and J by 5 bases; unmatched bases: 6. The CDR3 has 13 residues. Germline-derived CDR1 and CDR2 are MDHEN and SYDVKM. CDR3 sequence: CASRGDRRETQYF. CDR3 nucleotides: TGTGCCAGCAGAGGGGACAGACGCGAGACCCAGTACTTC. Full variable domain (outside the CDR3, taken from reference TRBV28 and TRBJ2-5): DVKVTQSSRYLVKRTGEKVFLECVQDMDHENMFWYRQDPGLGLRLIYFSYDVKMKEKGDIPEGYSVSREKKERFSLILESASTNQTSMYLCASRGDRRETQYFGPGTRLLVL.

This clonotype was counted ten times or more. V is TRBV28 and J is TRBJ2-3; D might be TRBD1 (6 bases). Trimming removed 6 bases at V and 4 bases at J, with 14 bases between. The CDR3 totals 14 residues. Germline V lookup: CDR1 MDHEN, CDR2 SYDVKM. The chain's CDR3 is CASRTNRVPDTQYF. As DNA, the CDR3 is TGTGCCAGCAGAACGAACAGGGTCCCAGATACGCAGTATTTT.

The sample holds a few counts of this clonotype. This chain uses TRBV14 with TRBJ2-5; 10 nucleotides line up with TRBD2. This CDR3 spans 14 amino acids. Losses at the gene ends were 3 bases for V and 3 bases for J; bases not matched to a gene: 1. Germline CDR1 is SGHDN and CDR2 is FVKESK. Here the CDR3 reads CASSHGLAEETQYF. As DNA, the CDR3 is TGTGCCAGCAGCCACGGACTAGCGGAAGAGACCCAGTACTTC. Combining the CDR3 with reference TRBV14 and TRBJ2-5 gives the whole variable domain EAGVTQFPSHSVIEKGQTVTLRCDPISGHDNLYWYRRVMGKEIKFLLHFVKESKQDESGMPNNRFLAERTGGTYSTLKVQPAELEDSGVYFCASSHGLAEETQYFGPGTRLLVL.

This clonotype has ten or more counts. J is TRBJ2-7 and V is TRBV18, with D possibly called TRBD1 or TRBD2 (5 bases each). The CDR3 is made up of 13 amino acids. V lost 3 bases and J 4 bases, leaving 10 bases between the germline ends. Looked up from germline, CDR1 is KGHSH and CDR2 is LQKENI. In DNA, the CDR3 is TGTGCCAGCTCACCCCGGGACGGATACGAGCAGTACTTC. Translating gives CASSPRDGYEQYF.

This clonotype was counted at least ten times. The genes are TRBV27 and TRBJ1-5; a weak D match, TRBD1 (6 bases). The CDR3 runs to 13 residues. The germline gives CDR1 MNHEY, CDR2 SMNVEV (reference sequence). With 5 bases removed from V and 3 bases from J, the gap between germline ends came to 8 bases. This CDR3 is CASSGQFNQPQHF. Written as DNA, the CDR3 is TGTGCCAGCAGTGGACAGTTCAATCAGCCCCAGCATTTT.

This clonotype has more than one count but fewer than ten. CDR3 in DNA: TGTGCCAGCAGTTACTCACCCGGGACAGACCTCCACTACGAGCAGTACTTC. Translating gives CASSYSPGTDLHYEQYF. V and J are TRBV6-5 and TRBJ2-7; 7 bases are shared with TRBD1. Germline CDR1 MNHEY, CDR2 SVGAGI. The CDR3 is 17 amino acids. J gave up 3 bases and V 0 bases, and 11 bases lay outside the gene matches.

J is TRBJ1-5 and V is TRBV19; possibly TRBD1 for D (5 bases). The CDR3 covers 14 residues. V shed 3 bases and J shed 11 bases, with 17 bases lying between them. Germline V gene data show CDR1 as LNHDA and CDR2 as SQIVND (reference sequence). The DNA of the CDR3 is TGTGCCAGTAGTATTGAGGGTCGTCAGGGAGCCCAGCATTTT. This sequence encodes CASSIEGRQGAQHF.

This sequence joins TRBV14 and TRBJ2-2; the match to TRBD2 covers 9 bases. The V segment lost 1 base and the J segment 7 bases; nucleotides outside the gene matches: 1. CDR1 SGHDN and CDR2 FVKESK come from the germline V gene. This CDR3 region has 14 residues. As DNA, the CDR3 is TGTGCCAGCAGCCAAGCACTAGCGGGCGGGGAGCTGTTTTTT. Encoded protein: CASSQALAGGELFF.

The chain carries TRBV29-1 and TRBJ2-3; D call uncertain. Germline lookup yields CDR1 SQVTM and CDR2 ANQGSEA. Trimming cost V 6 bases and J 0 bases, with 13 bases left between them. The CDR3 extends over 14 amino acids. In nucleotides, the CDR3 is TGCAGCGTAATTGGGGTTCAGAGCACAGATACGCAGTATTTT. Translating it yields CSVIGVQSTDTQYF.

This clonotype showed up many times. The rearrangement joins TRBV10-1 to TRBJ2-3, with D possibly matching TRBD1 (5 bases). This CDR3 is built from 15 residues. V was clipped by 3 bases and J by 1 base, with 11 bases between them. Germline CDR1 reads WNHNN; CDR2 reads SYGVQD (reference sequence). CDR3 amino acids: CASSERQGGTDTQYF. The CDR3 DNA is TGCGCCAGCAGTGAACGGCAGGGCGGCACAGATACGCAGTATTTT.

The chain combines TRBV2 with TRBJ2-7; unclear D gene. The germline V gene encodes CDR1 SNHLY and CDR2 FYNNEI. V lost 6 bases and J 2 bases, leaving 8 bases between the germline ends. The CDR3 consists of 12 residues. As DNA, the CDR3 is TGTGCCAGCAGGTCTCTAGCCTACGAGCAGTACTTC. Translated: CASRSLAYEQYF.

This clonotype was found many times. V and J are TRBV7-9 and TRBJ1-1; perhaps TRBD1 as D (6 bases). V was trimmed by 6 bases and J by 0 bases, leaving 14 bases between them. CDR1 is SEHNR and CDR2 is FQNEAQ in the germline V gene (reference sequence). The CDR3 sequence is 15 residues long. The CDR3 reads CASRHTTGMNTEAFF. CDR3 bases: TGTGCCAGCAGACATACGACAGGAATGAACACTGAAGCTTTCTTT.

This clonotype has at least ten counts. The chain is built from TRBV5-1 and TRBJ2-7; 7 positions match TRBD2. The CDR3 loop spans 16 amino acids. Germline V CDR1 and CDR2: SGHRS, YFSETQ. V lost 0 bases and J lost 6; bases outside the gene matches: 12. The CDR3 sequence: CASSLAMGLKPSEQYF. DNA for the CDR3: TGCGCCAGCAGCTTGGCTATGGGACTAAAACCTTCCGAGCAGTACTTC.

This clonotype was seen at least ten times. The rearrangement links TRBV5-1 to TRBJ2-6; D remains ambiguous. V lost 7 bases and J 0 bases, leaving 5 bases between the germline ends. There are 13 residues in the CDR3. The germline gives CDR1 SGHRS, CDR2 YFSETQ. The CDR3 DNA reads as TGCGCCAGCGAAGGCTCTGGGGCCAACGTCCTGACTTTC. Encoded protein: CASEGSGANVLTF.

The chain recombines TRBV6-5 with TRBJ2-7; no firm D call. Between the trimmed V and J ends, which lost 0 bases and 10 bases, there was a span of 13 bases. The CDR3 length is 13 residues. Germline lookup yields CDR1 MNHEY and CDR2 SVGAGI. DNA for the CDR3: TGTGCCAGCAGTTACTCTGTCAGTGTGAGACAGTACTTC. As protein: CASSYSVSVRQYF.

This clonotype has only a few counts. The rearrangement joins TRBV13 to TRBJ2-6; 10 bases map to TRBD1. The CDR3 loop spans 17 amino acids. V was pared by 6 bases and J by 0 bases, with 5 bases of the junction left unmatched. CDR1 PRHDT and CDR2 FYEKMQ come from the germline V gene (reference sequence). CDR3 DNA: TGTGCCAGCAGTAGACAGGGGGCGGGCTCTGGGGCCAACGTCCTGACTTTC. Its translation is CASSRQGAGSGANVLTF.

This clonotype was counted ten times or more. The CDR3 loop reads CASSFPHPTETQYF. The CDR3 nucleotides read TGTGCCAGCAGTTTCCCTCATCCTACAGAGACCCAGTACTTC. The chain employs TRBV28 and TRBJ2-5; D remains ambiguous. CDR3 length: 14 amino acids. The germline V gene encodes CDR1 MDHEN and CDR2 SYDVKM. Trimming shortened V by 3 bases and J by 4 bases, and 12 bases separated the two germline ends.

The chain is built from TRBV4-2 and TRBJ2-1, with D perhaps TRBD2 (6 bases). Germline CDR1 reads LGHNA; CDR2 reads YNFKEQ. The CDR3 runs to 15 residues. Trimming left V 4 bases short and J 5 bases short, with 15 bases between. The CDR3 reads CASSLPGLGDNEQFF. The CDR3 bases are TGTGCCAGCAGCCTTCCGGGACTGGGGGACAATGAGCAGTTCTTC.

This clonotype was recorded at least ten times. This rearrangement joins TRBV5-1 to TRBJ2-7; weak D call: TRBD1 (5 bases). Per germline, CDR1 SGHRS and CDR2 YFSETQ. The V gene lost 4 bases and the J gene lost 4 bases, with 12 bases spanning the gap. CDR3 size: 13 residues. The CDR3: CASSPDSFYEQYF. CDR3 coding DNA: TGCGCCAGCAGCCCCGACAGCTTTTACGAGCAGTACTTC. Drawing the rest from reference TRBV5-1 and TRBJ2-7, the complete variable domain is KAGVTQTPRYLIKTRGQQVTLSCSPISGHRSVSWYQQTPGQGLQFLFEYFSETQRNKGNFPGRFSGRQFSNSRSEMNVSTLELGDSALYLCASSPDSFYEQYFGPGTRLTVT.

This clonotype was seen many times. This chain joins TRBV4-1 and TRBJ2-7; maybe TRBD2 (7 bases). The CDR3 is 16 amino acids. V was clipped by 0 bases and J by 3 bases, with 15 bases between them. Germline V CDR1 and CDR2: MGHRA, YSYEKL. The CDR3 DNA follows: TGCGCCAGCAGCCAAGAGAGTAGGGGGGGTCGCTACGAGCAGTACTTC. This sequence encodes CASSQESRGGRYEQYF.

This chain joins TRBV7-2 and TRBJ2-1, with no clear D. The germline V gene has CDR1 SGHTA and CDR2 FQGNSA. Trimming took off 4 bases at V and 10 bases at J, with 14 bases between the two ends. The CDR3 is 13 residues long. The chain's CDR3 is CASSSSNYGEQFF. As DNA, the CDR3 is TGTGCCAGCAGCTCATCTAATTATGGGGAGCAGTTCTTC.

This clonotype was detected ten times or more. The chain is built from TRBV10-3 and TRBJ2-5; D possibly corresponds to TRBD2 (5 bases). This CDR3 spans 14 amino acids. CDR1 is ENHRY and CDR2 is SYGVKD in the germline V gene. Trimming shortened V by 2 bases and J by 4 bases, and 11 bases separated the two germline ends. CDR3: CAISEGGTTETQYF. The DNA of the CDR3 is TGTGCCATCAGTGAGGGAGGTACAACAGAGACCCAGTACTTC.